The entry below describes one T cell receptor (beta chain). The sample comes from a study of cytomegalovirus exposure and HLA in healthy donors. Germline CDR1 and CDR2: SGHRS and YFSETQ. Unmatched junction bases numbered 8, after V lost 0 bases and J lost 0 bases. There are 18 residues in the CDR3. The data were produced by immunoSEQ multiplex PCR, yet TCRdb's version contains in-frame clones alone and is incomplete. The sample consists of about 130,000 clones, roughly 89% of them appearing once. The V call is TRBV5-1, the J call TRBJ1-3, with 8 bases fitting TRBD1. The clonotype comes from a woman aged 18 to 35 in good health and CMV-seronegative. The material sequenced was PBMCs. This CDR3 reads CASSLVAGGTSSGNTIYF. The CDR3 DNA reads as TGCGCCAGCAGCTTGGTTGCAGGGGGCACGAGCTCTGGAAACACCATATATTTT.